This TCR beta chain was found in a study of cytomegalovirus exposure and HLA in healthy donors. Study-wide results and caveats: The authors enumerated 164 TCR beta chains as linked to cytomegalovirus.

The primer mix had 60 Vbeta and 13 Jbeta primers. Libraries were prepared by immunoSEQ multiplex PCR; TCRdb keeps only in-frame clonotypes and omits some of them. Here the sample spans about 52,000 clones, around 70% being singletons. Notes on this clone: Its antigen is not known.

V was shortened by 3 bases and J by 5 bases, with 11 bases between the two germline ends. This CDR3 has 15 amino acids. Germline assignment: CDR1 SEHNR and CDR2 FQNEAQ (reference sequence). The sequenced material came from PBMCs. The clonotype was recovered from a young man in good health and CMV-seronegative. V and J are TRBV7-9 and TRBJ1-6; a weak D match, TRBD1 (5 bases). The CDR3 sequence is CASSFARTNNSPLHF. The CDR3 region has the DNA TGTGCCAGCAGCTTCGCCAGGACAAATAATTCACCCCTCCACTTT. The entire variable domain, with the rest obtained from reference TRBV7-9 and TRBJ1-6, is as follows: DTGVSQNPRHKITKRGQNVTFRCDPISEHNRLYWYRQTLGQGPEFLTYFQNEAQLEKSRLLSDRFSAERPKGSFSTLEIQRTEQGDSAMYLCASSFARTNNSPLHFGNGTRLTVT.